This TCR beta chain was identified in a study of blood T cell repertoires in COVID-19. The CDR3 is 14 amino acids. With 0 bases removed from V and 9 bases from J, the gap between germline ends came to 9 bases. The germline CDR1 and CDR2 sequences are SGHAT and FQNNGV. In the authors' methods: Amplifying reference gene primers gave estimates of nucleated cell counts. Assay used: immunoSEQ multiplex PCR; TCRdb lists only in-frame clones, some missing. The V and J calls and the clone size are those of that table, but D and trimming were determined from the DNA. The repertoire holds 84,000 or so clones, around 90% seen once, with about 7.3% in the top ten.

The chain employs TRBV11-2 and TRBJ1-6; the D gene is possibly TRBD1 (6 bases). The receptor was derived from a man between 65 and 79 years old with acute or convalescent COVID-19. Sequences were obtained from peripheral blood. The CDR3 reads CASSLDLRGSPLHF. CDR3 nucleotides: TGTGCCAGCAGCTTAGATCTCAGGGGTTCACCCCTCCACTTT.